A selection of T cell receptor beta chains follows, all from one sample in a study of T cell changes during pregnancy in multiple sclerosis. The method was immunoSEQ multiplex PCR; TCRdb's version includes in-frame clones alone and lacks a portion of them. This table holds roughly 50,000 clones, around 90% found once. Sequenced here: peripheral blood, sampled after pregnancy. These receptors were collected from a female donor in good health, enrolled as a control in a pregnancy study. CDR3s include the opening cysteine and the closing phenylalanine or tryptophan. A D gene is named only where the DNA matches it firmly. The size entry is marked missing in some rows and otherwise reads once, few, many or a size class.

v_call	d_call	clone_size	j_call	cdr3_nt	cdr3_aa
TRBV9	.	.	TRBJ2-1	TGTGCCAGCAGCGTAGTCCTGGGCAGCTCCTACAATGAGCAGTTCTTC	CASSVVLGSSYNEQFF
TRBV7-2	.	.	TRBJ1-2	TGTGCCAGCAGCTTAGGACCAGGCGAAGGATATGGCTACACCTTC	CASSLGPGEGYGYTF
TRBV9	.	.	TRBJ1-1	TGTGCCAGCAGCGGGGGCGGGCAGGGGTCCACTGAAGCTTTCTTT	CASSGGGQGSTEAFF
TRBV5-6	TRBD1	.	TRBJ1-2	TGTGCCAGCAGCTTTTGGGACAGGTGGAACTATGGCTACACCTTC	CASSFWDRWNYGYTF
TRBV19	TRBD1	.	TRBJ1-2	TGTGCCAGTAGTGGGACAGGGAAGAATGGCTACACCTTC	CASSGTGKNGYTF
TRBV5-1	TRBD1	.	TRBJ2-2	TGCGCCAGCAGCTCATACCGGGACAGGGGATCCGGGGAGCTGTTTTTT	CASSSYRDRGSGELFF
TRBV6-1	.	.	TRBJ1-5	TGTGCCAGCAGTGGACATTTCAGGGAGCCCCAGCATTTT	CASSGHFREPQHF
TRBV19	.	once	TRBJ1-3	TGTGCCAGTAGTATAGTCGGCAGGGGCGCCTCCTCTGGAAACACCATATATTTT	CASSIVGRGASSGNTIYF
TRBV28	.	once	TRBJ1-1	TGTGCCAGCAGTTTTGAGACTGAAGCTTTCTTT	CASSFETEAFF
TRBV7-2	TRBD1	.	TRBJ1-1	TGTGCCAGCAGCCTAAGACAGGGGTGGAACACTGAAGCTTTCTTT	CASSLRQGWNTEAFF
TRBV19	.	.	TRBJ1-1	TGTGCCAGTAGTCAGACAGGGAACACTGAAGCTTTCTTT	CASSQTGNTEAFF
TRBV27	TRBD2	.	TRBJ2-1	TGTGCCAGCAGTTTATCTCTAGCGGGAGGCCTCGAGCAGTTCTTC	CASSLSLAGGLEQFF
TRBV9	.	once	TRBJ1-1	TGTGCCAGCAGCGTAGGGAATGCCCGGGGGACTGAAGCTTTCTTT	CASSVGNARGTEAFF
TRBV5-1	TRBD2	.	TRBJ2-5	TGCGCCAGCAGCTCCTCTAGCGGGGGGAAAGAGACCCAGTACTTC	CASSSSSGGKETQYF
TRBV5-1	TRBD2	few	TRBJ2-7	TGCGCCAGCAGCTTGGCTTTGTCGGGACTAGCGGACCCCTACGAGCAGTACTTC	CASSLALSGLADPYEQYF
TRBV6-6	TRBD2	.	TRBJ2-1	TGTGCCAGCAGTTACGACGGGGGGGACTACAATGAGCAGTTCTTC	CASSYDGGDYNEQFF
TRBV5-6	.	.	TRBJ2-1	TGTGCCAGCAGCTGGTGGGGCGGTAACTACAATGAGCAGTTCTTC	CASSWWGGNYNEQFF
TRBV27	.	.	TRBJ1-1	TGTGCCAGCAGTTTACAACAGAACACTGAAGCTTTCTTT	CASSLQQNTEAFF
TRBV6-5	TRBD1	.	TRBJ1-1	TGTGCCAGCACCCAGGGGGGCGGAACTGAAGCTTTCTTT	CASTQGGGTEAFF
TRBV7-2	.	.	TRBJ2-7	TGTGCCAGCAGCCTCGGACAGTTCTCCGAGCAGTACTTC	CASSLGQFSEQYF
TRBV13	.	few	TRBJ2-7	TGTGCCAGCAGCCTAGAAGGGAGCCCAGGGGACGAGCAGTACTTC	CASSLEGSPGDEQYF
TRBV7-2	TRBD1	.	TRBJ1-2	TGTGCCAGCAGCTCGGAAGGACAGGTTACCCGCTACACCTTC	CASSSEGQVTRYTF
TRBV9	TRBD2	once	TRBJ2-5	TGTGCCAGCAGCGTATCTAGCGGGAGCCAAGAGACCCAGTACTTC	CASSVSSGSQETQYF
TRBV4-1	.	few	TRBJ1-6	TGCGCCAGCAGCCGGTTTGGGCTCAATTCACCCCTCCACTTT	CASSRFGLNSPLHF
TRBV5-1	TRBD1	.	TRBJ2-3	TGCGCCAGCAGCCGGGACAGGGGATATACTAGCACAGATACGCAGTATTTT	CASSRDRGYTSTDTQYF
TRBV5-1	.	.	TRBJ1-6	TGCGCCAGCAGCTTGACCCCCCAGAATTCACCCCTCCACTTT	CASSLTPQNSPLHF
TRBV18	.	.	TRBJ1-6	TGTGCCAGCTCACCGGACTACTATAATTCACCCCTCCACTTT	CASSPDYYNSPLHF